The 11 T cell receptor beta chains below were found in one sample sequenced in a study of T cell repertoires in cytomegalovirus infection. The antigens of these receptors remain unknown. One entry per CDR3 protein results from TCRdb running MiXCR on the reads. This sample has roughly 700,000 distinct CDR3 sequences, with about 30% found just once. The source material was cultured PBMCs, sampled from culture after CMV antigen stimulation. The origin of the receptors is a human donor in good health (CMV status not recorded). Some clones in this sample may be carry-over from other donors' samples.

This rearrangement joins TRBV20-1 to TRBJ2-5, with 7 bases lining up with TRBD2. With 3 bases clipped from V and 5 bases from J, the junction kept 9 bases outside the gene matches. Germline CDR1 reads DFQATT; CDR2 reads SNEGSKA (reference sequence). There are 14 residues in the CDR3. The CDR3 loop is CSASGTQGGETQYF. CDR3 nucleotide sequence: TGCAGTGCTAGTGGAACGCAGGGAGGGGAGACCCAGTACTTC.

This clonotype was seen a few times. CDR3 in amino acids: CASSSRNPGTGMETQYF. The CDR3 nucleotides are TGTGCCAGCAGCTCCCGAAATCCCGGGACAGGGATGGAGACCCAGTACTTC. The chain recombines TRBV7-6 with TRBJ2-5; 9 bases are shared with TRBD1. Germline V gives CDR1 SGHVS, CDR2 FNYEAQ. The length of the CDR3 is 17 residues. The junction had 14 bases not matched to a gene; V was cut back by 4 bases and J by 5 bases.

DNA for the CDR3: TGCGCCAGCAGCATCGGGAGGGCGGACAATGAGCAGTTCTTC. As protein: CASSIGRADNEQFF. The genes are TRBV5-1 and TRBJ2-1; 8 bases agree with TRBD2. Trimming at V came to 4 bases and at J to 5 bases, leaving 5 bases not matched to a gene. The germline CDR1 and CDR2 sequences are SGHRS and YFSETQ. CDR3 length: 14 residues. Supplemented by reference TRBV5-1 and TRBJ2-1, the full variable domain reads KAGVTQTPRYLIKTRGQQVTLSCSPISGHRSVSWYQQTPGQGLQFLFEYFSETQRNKGNFPGRFSGRQFSNSRSEMNVSTLELGDSALYLCASSIGRADNEQFFGPGTRLTVL.

The V gene is TRBV2, the J gene TRBJ2-1; D remains unclear. Trimming cost V 4 bases and J 10 bases, with 5 bases left between them. The CDR3 is made up of 10 amino acids. From germline, CDR1 is SNHLY and CDR2 FYNNEI. The CDR3 DNA follows: TGTGCCAGCAGTGGGGCAGAGCAGTTCTTC. Translating gives CASSGAEQFF. Full variable domain (remainder filled in from reference TRBV2 and TRBJ2-1): EPEVTQTPSHQVTQMGQEVILRCVPISNHLYFYWYRQILGQKVEFLVSFYNNEISEKSEIFDDQFSVERPDGSNFTLKIRSTKLEDSAMYFCASSGAEQFFGPGTRLTVL.

The rearrangement uses TRBV7-2 and TRBJ1-2; tentatively, D is TRBD1 (6 bases). Germline V CDR1 and CDR2: SGHTA, FQGNSA. V lost 5 bases to trimming and J lost 4 bases, with 14 bases between them. The CDR3 spans 14 residues. DNA of the CDR3: TGTGCCAGCAGCCCGGACAGCCACCCCTATGGCTACACCTTC. Translation: CASSPDSHPYGYTF.

The chain joins TRBV7-9 to TRBJ1-1, with 10 bases aligning to TRBD1. This CDR3 has 16 amino acids. CDR1 is SEHNR and CDR2 is FQNEAQ in the germline V gene (reference sequence). Losses at the gene ends were 3 bases for V and 4 bases for J; bases not matched to a gene: 8. The DNA for the CDR3 is TGTGCCAGCAGCTTCCGGACAGGGGGTAGGGGCACTGAAGCTTTCTTT. The encoded protein is CASSFRTGGRGTEAFF.

This clonotype occurred many times. The chain links TRBV7-2 to TRBJ1-1; D unclear. Germline V gene lookup returns CDR1 SGHTA and CDR2 FQGNSA. The CDR3 runs 13 residues. Trimming took off 2 bases at V and 3 bases at J, with 7 bases between the two ends. The CDR3 sequence is CASSLIGDTEAFF. CDR3 DNA: TGTGCCAGCAGCTTAATTGGAGACACTGAAGCTTTCTTT.

Comments on this clonotype: Just one base apart from a much larger clone, this may be a read error. The chain combines TRBV28 with TRBJ2-1; 13 bases are a match to TRBD2. The CDR3 consists of 14 residues. Germline CDR1 MDHEN, CDR2 SYDVKM. Trimming took 6 bases from V and 5 from J; bases not matched to a gene: 1. The CDR3, as DNA: TGTGCCAGCAGAGGGACTAGCGGGGACAATGAGCAGTTCTTC. Translated: CASRGTSGDNEQFF.

Ten or more counts support this clonotype. This chain joins TRBV7-2 and TRBJ1-1; D gene uncertain. Looked up from germline, CDR1 is SGHTA and CDR2 is FQGNSA. The CDR3 totals 14 residues. Trimming cost V 4 bases and J 1 base, with 10 bases left between them. The DNA for the CDR3 is TGTGCCAGCAGCTCATTAGGCGCGAACACTGAAGCTTTCTTT. Encoded protein: CASSSLGANTEAFF.

The chain carries TRBV4-1 and TRBJ2-7; D is ambiguous. V shed 2 bases and J shed 0 bases, with 11 bases lying between them. Germline V gene data show CDR1 as MGHRA and CDR2 as YSYEKL. This CDR3 is 15 amino acids long. The CDR3 coding sequence is TGCGCCAGCAGCCAAATCGGGCGGAACTCCTACGAGCAGTACTTC. Its protein product is CASSQIGRNSYEQYF.

This rearrangement joins TRBV7-8 to TRBJ2-7, with TRBD1 identical over 7 bases. V trimming: 5 bases; J trimming: 6 bases; junction bases outside the gene matches: 10. Per the germline V gene, CDR1 is SGHVS and CDR2 is FQNEAQ. The CDR3 loop spans 14 amino acids. The CDR3 DNA reads TGTGCCAGCAGCCAGGGGACAGTCCCCTCCGAGCAGTACTTC. Amino acid sequence: CASSQGTVPSEQYF.